The 21 T cell receptor beta chains reported below all come from one sample, sequenced in a study of shared clonotypes between healthy human individuals. The method was immunoSEQ multiplex PCR; TCRdb's version includes in-frame clones alone and lacks a portion of them. The sample carries over 400,000 clones, about 85% recorded once. The sequenced sample consisted of PBMCs. These receptors were collected from a middle-aged woman in good health. Some clones in this sample may be carry-over from other donors' samples.

Points on this clone: This likely traces to a read error, being one base from a far larger clone. The V gene is TRBV18, the J gene TRBJ2-7; 12 positions match TRBD2. The CDR3 sequence is 15 residues long. CDR1 and CDR2 from the germline V gene are KGHSH and LQKENI. CDR3 residues: CAGSPTQGLAGEQYF. The CDR3, as DNA: TGTGCCGGCTCACCTACCCAGGGACTAGCGGGCGAGCAGTACTTC.

This chain joins TRBV4-2 and TRBJ2-7; 10 positions agree with TRBD2. The V and J ends lost 1 base and 4 bases, in that order; junction bases with no gene match: 7. Per the germline V gene, CDR1 is LGHNA and CDR2 is YNFKEQ. The CDR3 contains 16 residues. CDR3 nucleotides: TGTGCCAGCAGCCAAGCCGTCACTAGCGGGAAGTACGAGCAGTACTTC. The encoded protein is CASSQAVTSGKYEQYF.

This rearrangement joins TRBV2 to TRBJ1-1; unclear D gene. This CDR3 comprises 12 residues. The V end was cut by 4 bases, the J end by 4 bases, with 7 bases between. From germline, CDR1 is SNHLY and CDR2 FYNNEI. The CDR3 DNA follows: TGTGCCAGCAGTGCACAGATCACTGAAGCTTTCTTT. Amino acid sequence: CASSAQITEAFF.

The chain employs TRBV27 and TRBJ2-1; possibly TRBD1 or TRBD2 for D (5 bases each). The CDR3 runs 16 residues. Trimming cost V 4 bases and J 3 bases, with 16 bases left between them. Germline V gives CDR1 MNHEY, CDR2 SMNVEV (reference sequence). CDR3: CASSSLSRGSYNEQFF. The CDR3 nucleotides read TGTGCCAGCAGTTCATTGAGCCGGGGCAGCTACAATGAGCAGTTCTTC.

This chain links TRBV5-4 with TRBJ2-5; no clear D. The CDR3 has 13 amino acids. The germline V gene has CDR1 SGHNT and CDR2 YYREEE (reference sequence). Trimming cost V 2 bases and J 5 bases, with 10 bases left between them. CDR3 sequence reads: CASSFSRVETQYF. CDR3 in DNA: TGTGCCAGCAGCTTCTCCCGGGTGGAGACCCAGTACTTC.

V is TRBV9 and J is TRBJ2-3, with a tentative D call TRBD2 (5 bases). CDR1 is SGDLS and CDR2 is YYNGEE in the germline V gene. Trimming cost V 2 bases and J 3 bases, with 10 bases left between them. CDR3 length: 14 residues. The chain's CDR3 is CASSVGRRTDTQYF. The CDR3 coding sequence is TGTGCCAGCAGCGTTGGTAGGAGGACAGATACGCAGTATTTT.

To note about this clone: Other DNA sequences in the same sample also yield this CDR3. The rearrangement uses TRBV5-1 and TRBJ1-5; D may be TRBD1 (5 bases). Trimming cost V 1 base and J 4 bases, with 12 bases left between them. Germline-derived CDR1 and CDR2 are SGHRS and YFSETQ. The CDR3 extends over 15 amino acids. CDR3 region: CASSLSPGGNQPQHF. DNA of the CDR3: TGCGCCAGCAGCTTGTCACCGGGGGGTAATCAGCCCCAGCATTTT.

The chain recombines TRBV29-1 with TRBJ1-3; tentatively, D is TRBD1 (5 bases). V lost 5 bases and J lost 7, with 12 bases in between. This CDR3 region has 12 residues. CDR1 and CDR2 (germline): SQVTM, ANQGSEA. The CDR3 spells CSVRGPGNTIYF. The CDR3 DNA follows: TGCAGCGTTAGGGGTCCCGGGAACACCATATATTTT.

Written as DNA, the CDR3 is TGTGCCAGCAGCCGGGGGGGAGGGCTAGCGGGAGGAAGGGAGCAGTTCTTC. Protein: CASSRGGGLAGGREQFF. V usage is TRBV7-2 and J usage is TRBJ2-1, with 11 bases fitting TRBD2. CDR3 size: 17 residues. Germline loops: CDR1 SGHTA, CDR2 FQGNSA. The V segment lost 5 bases and the J segment 10 bases; nucleotides outside the gene matches: 16.

This clone was counted only a few times. This rearrangement joins TRBV2 to TRBJ2-3, with TRBD2 identical over 9 bases. V lost 5 bases and J lost 5; bases outside the gene matches: 8. CDR1 and CDR2 from the germline V gene are SNHLY and FYNNEI. The CDR3 has 15 amino acids. The CDR3 spells CASSLVGLAVDTQYF. DNA of the CDR3: TGTGCCAGCAGTTTGGTGGGACTAGCAGTAGATACGCAGTATTTT.

CDR3 residues: CASSPRRNSYEQYF. CDR3 DNA sequence: TGTGCCAGCAGCCCCAGGCGAAACTCCTACGAGCAGTACTTC. The chain carries TRBV4-2 and TRBJ2-7; D ambiguous. CDR1 LGHNA and CDR2 YNFKEQ come from the germline V gene. This CDR3 comprises 14 residues. Trimming pared 4 bases from V and 0 bases from J, leaving 10 bases between.

The gene calls are TRBV18 and TRBJ2-1; unclear D gene. The V gene's germline CDR1 is KGHSH and CDR2 LQKENI. This CDR3 contains 13 residues. Trimming took 2 bases from V and 4 from J, leaving 6 bases between them. The CDR3 sequence is CASSPWSYNEQFF. As DNA, the CDR3 is TGTGCCAGCTCACCATGGTCGTACAATGAGCAGTTCTTC.

V and J are TRBV7-2 and TRBJ1-2; D ambiguous. The CDR3 length is 14 residues. CDR1 and CDR2 from the germline V gene are SGHTA and FQGNSA. V lost 1 base and J lost 4, with 10 bases in between. CDR3: CASSLGSQSYGYTF. Written as DNA, the CDR3 is TGTGCCAGCAGCTTAGGTTCCCAGAGCTATGGCTACACCTTC.

The J gene is TRBJ2-7, the V gene TRBV7-8; weak D call: TRBD1 (5 bases). Germline CDR1 reads SGHVS; CDR2 reads FQNEAQ. Trimming pared 6 bases from V and 1 base from J, leaving 13 bases between. CDR3 length: 14 amino acids. CDR3 nucleotide sequence: TGTGCCAGCAGAAAAACGACAGTTTCCTACGAGCAGTACTTC. It codes for CASRKTTVSYEQYF.

The rearrangement links TRBV7-3 to TRBJ1-1, with D perhaps TRBD1 (6 bases). Per the germline V gene, CDR1 is SGHTA and CDR2 is FQGTGA. The length of the CDR3 is 14 residues. V was cut by 1 base and J by 1 base, with 7 bases left in between. CDR3 in DNA: TGTGCCAGCAGCTTAATGGGACAGAACACTGAAGCTTTCTTT. Residues: CASSLMGQNTEAFF.

This clone has only a few counts. It may be a read error: a sequence one base away is much more abundant. V and J are TRBV19 and TRBJ1-5, with D perhaps matching TRBD1 (6 bases). V gave up 6 bases and J gave up 3 bases, with 9 bases separating them. In germline, CDR1 is LNHDA, CDR2 SQIVND (reference sequence). CDR3 size: 13 residues. CDR3 residues: CASRDRSNQPQHF. In nucleotides, the CDR3 is TGTGCCAGTAGAGACAGGTCCAATCAGCCCCAGCATTTT. Full variable domain (outside the CDR3, taken from reference TRBV19 and TRBJ1-5): DGGITQSPKYLFRKEGQNVTLSCEQNLNHDAMYWYRQDPGQGLRLIYYSQIVNDFQKGDIAEGYSVSREKKESFPLTVTSAQKNPTAFYLCASRDRSNQPQHFGDGTRLSIL.

The CDR3 coding sequence is TGTGCCAGTAGTATGTGGGCAACCAACACCGGGGAGCTGTTTTTT. Its translation is CASSMWATNTGELFF. The V call is TRBV19, the J call TRBJ2-2; D is uncertain. Between the trimmed V and J ends, which lost 3 bases and 2 bases, there was a span of 10 bases. The CDR3 is made up of 15 amino acids. Germline lookup yields CDR1 LNHDA and CDR2 SQIVND (reference sequence).

The chain uses TRBV6-1 and TRBJ2-2; tentatively, D is TRBD2 (7 bases). The CDR3 runs 15 residues. V lost 6 bases and J 1 base, leaving 12 bases between the germline ends. The V gene's germline CDR1 is MNHNS and CDR2 SASEGT. DNA of the CDR3: TGTGCCAGCAGGGGGGGGCCGATGAACACCGGGGAGCTGTTTTTT. Amino acids: CASRGGPMNTGELFF.

The chain employs TRBV7-8 and TRBJ2-1; 7 bases fit TRBD2. The germline CDR1 and CDR2 sequences are SGHVS and FQNEAQ. This CDR3 spans 17 amino acids. V shed 5 bases and J 4 bases; nucleotides not matched to a gene: 14. Here the CDR3 reads CASSPTVNSGIYNEQFF. The CDR3 DNA sequence: TGTGCCAGCAGCCCCACGGTAAACAGCGGGATTTACAATGAGCAGTTCTTC.

Here the CDR3 DNA reads TGCGCCAGCAGCTTGGGAAGGGTTGGGTACGAGCAGTACTTC. Translating gives CASSLGRVGYEQYF. This chain connects TRBV5-1 to TRBJ2-7; D uncertain. The length of the CDR3 is 14 residues. Trimming removed 0 bases from V and 4 bases from J, with 11 bases in between. Germline V lookup: CDR1 SGHRS, CDR2 YFSETQ. The whole variable domain, remainder taken from reference TRBV5-1 and TRBJ2-7, is KAGVTQTPRYLIKTRGQQVTLSCSPISGHRSVSWYQQTPGQGLQFLFEYFSETQRNKGNFPGRFSGRQFSNSRSEMNVSTLELGDSALYLCASSLGRVGYEQYFGPGTRLTVT.

Concerning this clone itself: The same CDR3 also results from other DNA sequences found in this sample. The V call is TRBV4-1, the J call TRBJ2-5, with 10 bases that match TRBD2. Germline V lookup: CDR1 MGHRA, CDR2 YSYEKL. This CDR3 region has 16 residues. The junction had 6 bases not matched to a gene; V was cut back by 0 bases and J by 5 bases. CDR3 loop: CASSQEFLAGAETQYF. The CDR3 DNA reads TGCGCCAGCAGCCAAGAGTTCCTAGCGGGAGCTGAGACCCAGTACTTC.